This is a list of T cell receptor beta chains from one sample in a study of blood T cell repertoires in COVID-19. The assay was immunoSEQ multiplex PCR, and TCRdb's table has in-frame clones only and misses some. This table holds about 100,000 clones, 80% to 90% found once. The sequenced material came from peripheral blood. All receptors derive from a man at least 80 years old with COVID-19, enrolled during active disease. Each CDR3 is given with its conserved first and last residue. Rows may omit the clone size; those that give it use once, few, many or a size class.

abundance	v_gene	j_gene	CDR3aa
NA	TRBV2	TRBJ2-7	CASKAGQSYEQYF
NA	TRBV7-9	TRBJ1-2	CASSRTGQGDYGYTF
once	TRBV19	TRBJ2-2	CASSPQGATGELFF
NA	TRBV6-5	TRBJ1-5	CASSRLNSNQPQHF
once	TRBV10-3	TRBJ2-1	CAISTRSRSYNEQFF
NA	TRBV2	TRBJ1-1	CASSETDLLNTEAFF
NA	TRBV7-9	TRBJ1-6	CASSLSSAGGSAPLHF
few	TRBV4-3	TRBJ2-5	CASSQVWKTAYQETQYF
NA	TRBV25-1	TRBJ1-6	CASSGQGSHNSPLHF
once	TRBV28	TRBJ2-1	CASTMSGSGKNEQFF
NA	TRBV3-1/TRBV3-2	TRBJ1-1	CASSQGKGAGTEAFF
once	TRBV28	TRBJ2-1	CASRLAGGMNEQFF
NA	TRBV5-1	TRBJ1-6	CASSWKGGEDSPLHF
NA	TRBV5-4	TRBJ1-2	CASSVRGAYGYTF
few	TRBV2	TRBJ1-6	CASSETGMGSPLHF
NA	TRBV3-1/TRBV3-2	TRBJ1-6	CASSQASGTGSALHF
NA	TRBV6-5	TRBJ2-7	CASRIRDSSYEQYF